This TCR beta chain was observed in a study of CD8 T cells in Susac syndrome. Trimming removed 1 base at V and 8 bases at J, with 7 bases between. Germline V gene sequence: CDR1 SGHDN, CDR2 FVKESK. The CDR3 consists of 12 residues. RNA amounts of about 0.5 to 1 ug underwent reverse transcription with random hexamers. TCR beta CDR3 was amplified by immunoSEQ multiplex PCR. This amplification extended across 54 Vbeta and 13 Jbeta segments. TCRdb analysed the immunoSEQ multiplex PCR reads with MiXCR anew, one entry per CDR3 protein. The sample lists more than 200,000 distinct CDR3 sequences; about 95% were seen once.

The sequencing sample was made of CD4+ T cells from PBMCs. The chain employs TRBV14 and TRBJ2-3; D is uncertain. This clonotype was sampled from a human donor with Susac syndrome. This CDR3 reads CASSQVTRTQYF. CDR3 nucleotides: TGTGCCAGCAGCCAAGTAACCCGTACGCAGTATTTT. Variable domain in full (rest from reference TRBV14 and TRBJ2-3): EAGVTQFPSHSVIEKGQTVTLRCDPISGHDNLYWYRRVMGKEIKFLLHFVKESKQDESGMPNNRFLAERTGGTYSTLKVQPAELEDSGVYFCASSQVTRTQYFGPGTRLTVL.